This passage covers 21 T cell receptor beta chains from one sample sequenced in a study of tumor and adjacent non-tumor tissue in lung cancer. RNA was extracted from bulk tissue without any cell sorting. The library came from three nested PCR rounds adapted from ARM-PCR protocols. MiXCR was run by TCRdb on the multiplex PCR reads, yielding one entry per CDR3 protein. The sample holds 120,000 or so distinct CDR3 sequences, around three fifths seen once. Sequencing input: lung tumor tissue. The receptor set was obtained from a young man with non-small cell lung cancer.

In the case of this clonotype: Given the absence of the conserved phenylalanine or tryptophan at the CDR3 end, a read error is likely. V usage is TRBV11-2 and J usage is TRBJ2-7; no reliable D call. Germline CDR1 reads SGHAT; CDR2 reads FQNNGV. This CDR3 spans 13 amino acids. CDR3 residues: CTSSLVSSYEQYL. The CDR3 coding sequence is TGTACCAGCAGCTTAGTTTCGTCCTACGAGCAGTACCTC.

On this clonotype itself: This CDR3 fails to terminate in the conserved phenylalanine or tryptophan, so it likely reflects a read error. This chain connects TRBV29-1 to TRBJ1-1, with D hard to call. The germline CDR1 and CDR2 sequences are SQVTM and ANQGSEA. The V and J ends lost 7 bases and 3 bases respectively, with 15 bases between them. The CDR3 spans 13 residues. The CDR3 spells CSASGKFDTEAFL. CDR3 DNA sequence: TGCAGCGCTAGCGGGAAATTTGACACTGAAGCTTTCTTA.

A note on this clonotype: A much bigger clone sits one base away, suggesting this may be a read error. The missing conserved phenylalanine or tryptophan at the end of this CDR3 makes a read error likely. The chain has TRBV20-1 and TRBJ1-2; D gene ambiguous. Germline V gives CDR1 DFQATT, CDR2 SNEGSKA (reference sequence). This CDR3 is built from 12 residues. The V end lost 0 bases, the J end lost 4 bases, and 6 bases lay between the germline ends. The CDR3 protein is CSARDSSYGYTL. The CDR3 bases are TGCAGTGCTAGAGATTCCAGCTATGGCTACACCTTA.

As DNA, the CDR3 is TGTGCCAGCAGCTTAGAGTTGTCCTGGGGCAGGGGAGGCACAGATACGCAGTATTTT. It yields the protein CASSLELSWGRGGTDTQYF. This chain joins TRBV7-9 and TRBJ2-3; D is perhaps TRBD1 (6 bases). Germline loops: CDR1 SEHNR, CDR2 FQNEAQ (reference sequence). V was clipped by 1 base and J by 1 base, with 21 bases between them. The length of the CDR3 is 19 residues.

A few counts support this clonotype. The chain has TRBV12-3 or TRBV12-4 and TRBJ2-7; 8 positions agree with TRBD1. CDR3 length: 15 amino acids. Losses at the gene ends were 5 bases for V and 5 bases for J; bases not matched to a gene: 11. Here the CDR3 DNA reads TGTGCCAGCAGTCCCACGCCCAGGGGGCGCGACGAGCAGTACTTC. It codes for CASSPTPRGRDEQYF.

V gene TRBV6-2 or TRBV6-3 combines with J gene TRBJ1-1; weak D call: TRBD1 (6 bases). From germline, CDR1 is MNHEY and CDR2 SVGEGT. The V end was cut by 6 bases, the J end by 1 base, with 12 bases between. This CDR3 has 14 amino acids. The DNA for the CDR3 is TGTGCCAGCAGACAAACAGGGTCGAACACTGAAGCTTTCTTT. It codes for CASRQTGSNTEAFF.

A remark on this clonotype: This clone may be a read error of a much larger clone one base away. V and J are TRBV20-1 and TRBJ2-1; D may be TRBD1 or TRBD2 (6 bases each). From germline, CDR1 is DFQATT and CDR2 SNEGSKA (reference sequence). The CDR3 consists of 14 residues. CDR3 DNA: TGCAGTGCCGGGGGCCTTAGCTCCTACAATGAGCACTTCTTC. The encoded protein is CSAGGLSSYNEHFF.

V and J are TRBV5-4 and TRBJ2-5; maybe TRBD1 (5 bases). Germline values: CDR1 SGHNT, CDR2 YYREEE (reference sequence). The CDR3 is made up of 13 amino acids. V dropped 3 bases and J dropped 4 bases, with 10 bases sitting between them. The CDR3 DNA reads as TGTGCCAGCAGCTGGAGCCAGGGAGAGACCCAGTACTTC. It is translated as CASSWSQGETQYF.

This clonotype occurred a few times. The rearrangement uses TRBV9 and TRBJ2-1; D uncertain. The CDR3 contains 15 residues. The V gene lost 2 bases and the J gene lost 2 bases, with 11 bases spanning the gap. The germline V gene encodes CDR1 SGDLS and CDR2 YYNGEE. CDR3 residues: CASSVQPGAYNEQFF. The CDR3 nucleotides read TGTGCCAGCAGCGTGCAGCCTGGGGCCTACAATGAGCAGTTCTTC.

In this sample, this clonotype turned up once. The chain is built from TRBV11-2 and TRBJ2-7; 10 bases match TRBD2. The CDR3 consists of 16 residues. Germline CDR1 is SGHAT and CDR2 is FQNNGV. Losses at the gene ends were 5 bases for V and 3 bases for J; bases not matched to a gene: 10. CDR3 DNA: TGTGCCAGCAGCCCCCATAGCGGGAGGAGAGGCTACGAGCAGTACTTC. Translating gives CASSPHSGRRGYEQYF.

This clonotype was detected ten times or more. CDR3: CASSQDRASGRAVAGELFF. CDR3 in DNA: TGTGCCAGCAGCCAAGATAGAGCTAGCGGGAGGGCCGTAGCCGGGGAGCTGTTTTTT. The chain uses TRBV4-2 and TRBJ2-2, with TRBD2 identical over 12 bases. The junction had 11 bases not matched to a gene; V was cut back by 0 bases and J by 6 bases. The germline V gene encodes CDR1 LGHNA and CDR2 YNFKEQ. This CDR3 has 19 amino acids.

The rearrangement joins TRBV20-1 to TRBJ1-2; no clear D gene. The germline V gene has CDR1 DFQATT and CDR2 SNEGSKA (reference sequence). The CDR3 spans 14 residues. CDR3 nucleotides: TGCAATGCCACCTCGAGAGGGTCTAACTATGGCTACACCTTC. Amino acids: CNATSRGSNYGYTF.

This clonotype occurred a few times. A much bigger clone sits one base away, suggesting this may be a read error. J is TRBJ2-3 and V is TRBV11-2; D gene unclear. The CDR3 is made up of 15 amino acids. The V end lost 5 bases, the J end lost 1 base, and 13 bases lay between the germline ends. The germline gives CDR1 SGHAT, CDR2 FQNNGV. CDR3 amino acids: CASSPNQSGTDTQYF. The CDR3 nucleotides read TGTGCCAGCAGCCCGAACCAATCGGGCACAGATACGCAGTATTTT.

For this clonotype: This clone may be a read error of a much larger clone one base away. The rearrangement joins TRBV4-3 to TRBJ2-2; 7 bases agree with TRBD1. Germline CDR1 reads LGHNA; CDR2 reads YSLEER. The CDR3 extends over 21 amino acids. CDR3 DNA: TGCGCCAGCAGCCCAAGCTACCTTGGGAAAGGGACAGCCACGAACACCGGGGTGCTGTTTTTT. Its translation: CASSPSYLGKGTATNTGVLFF.

With regard to this clonotype: At one end, the junction sequence differs from germline, possibly due to a read error. DNA of the CDR3: TGCGCCATCAGCCAAGACTGGAGCACTGAAGCTTTCTTT. Amino acid sequence: CAISQDWSTEAFF. The rearrangement links TRBV4-1 to TRBJ1-1; D is undetermined. The germline CDR1 and CDR2 sequences are MGHRA and YSYEKL. The CDR3 extends over 13 amino acids.

This rearrangement joins TRBV5-4 to TRBJ1-2; TRBD1 might be the D (5 bases). Trimming took 1 base from V and 5 from J, leaving 15 bases between them. From germline, CDR1 is SGHNT and CDR2 YYREEE (reference sequence). The CDR3 is 15 residues long. The CDR3 loop is CASSLRGIGEYGYTF. CDR3 bases: TGTGCCAGCAGCTTGAGAGGAATAGGGGAGTATGGCTACACCTTC.

As to this clonotype: At one end the junction does not follow the germline gene, possibly because of a read error. This rearrangement joins TRBV5-1 to TRBJ2-2; D remains unclear. This CDR3 has 14 residues. Looked up from germline, CDR1 is SGHRS and CDR2 is YFSETQ. CDR3 in amino acids: CVSSLESEIGELFF. The CDR3 DNA reads TGCGTCAGCAGCTTGGAGTCAGAGATCGGGGAGCTGTTTTTT.

This clonotype was seen repeatedly, ten times or more. The chain uses TRBV29-1 and TRBJ1-2; 7 nucleotides line up with TRBD1. This CDR3 is 14 amino acids long. Germline trimming cut 5 bases from V and 8 bases from J; bases unmatched to any gene: 14. Germline V lookup: CDR1 SQVTM, CDR2 ANQGSEA. CDR3 amino acids: CSVRAPTGAGGYTF. CDR3 in DNA: TGCAGCGTTCGGGCCCCAACAGGGGCAGGGGGCTACACCTTC.

Note on this clonotype: This may be a read error, as it is one base from a much larger clone. The chain uses TRBV6-5 and TRBJ2-5; D ambiguous. Germline-derived CDR1 and CDR2 are MNHEY and SVGAGI. This CDR3 comprises 13 residues. CDR3 sequence reads: CANSYSELETQYF. CDR3 DNA: TGTGCCAACAGTTACTCCGAGCTGGAGACCCAGTACTTC.

The table lists this clonotype with a few counts. The chain joins TRBV4-1 to TRBJ1-6, with TRBD1 matching over 8 bases. This CDR3 comprises 14 residues. V shed 4 bases, J shed 6 bases, and the junction held 2 bases outside the gene matches. CDR1 is MGHRA, CDR2 YSYEKL, per germline. Here the CDR3 DNA reads TGCGCCAGCAGCCTACAGGGGGTTAATTCACCCCTCCACTTT. This translates into CASSLQGVNSPLHF.

As to this clonotype: Sequence at one end of the junction differs from germline and may be a read error. This rearrangement joins TRBV6-5 to TRBJ1-1, with D perhaps matching TRBD1 (6 bases). Germline CDR1 and CDR2: MNHEY and SVGAGI. The CDR3 runs 14 residues. In DNA form, the CDR3 reads TGTGCCAGTAGGATGGACAGAATGAACATTGAAGCTTTCTTT. Translation gives CASRMDRMNIEAFF.